The subject of this entry is one TCR beta chain. Its antigen remains unidentified. A J-beta primer mix and a sample-barcoded 5' primer were used in a second PCR of roughly 7 to 12 cycles. TCRdb processed the 5' RACE reads anew with MiXCR; each CDR3 protein has one entry. Of roughly 800,000 distinct CDR3 sequences listed, roughly 50% were seen once; the top ten hold approximately 21%. Per sample, at least 6 micrograms of total RNA were extracted. Germline V gene sequence: CDR1 SGHTA, CDR2 FQGNSA. With 1 base clipped from V and 2 bases from J, the junction kept 5 bases outside the gene matches. This CDR3 contains 15 residues. The data are from a study of blood T cells in healthy people across ages. Study-wide findings and caveats: With donor CMV status unknown, expanded clonotype changes were possibly confounded.

The sample was blood. The clonotype comes from a man aged 25-40 years in good health. The V gene is TRBV7-2, the J gene TRBJ2-7, with TRBD2 matching 7 bases. CDR3 nucleotides: TGTGCCAGCAGCTTAGGAGCGGGGTCCACCTACGAGCAGTACTTC. Amino acid sequence: CASSLGAGSTYEQYF.